This T cell receptor (beta chain) was sequenced for a study of PD-L1 blockade in urothelial cancer (dated by TCRdb to between 2016 and 2019). For the wider study: Every patient began therapy in 2014 and was given atezolizumab 1,200 mg intravenously every 3 weeks. About 85% of the roughly 29 patients were identified as males with urothelial cancer of bladder origin, and a prior smoking history was reported by 18 of 29 patients. Patients had an ECOG performance status of 0 or 1 and had received between 0 and 3 prior chemotherapy regimens. Blood samples were analyzed 3 weeks after the start of treatment (second dose) and 6 weeks after the start of treatment. Blood samples gave median yields of around 150,000 T cells and 82,636 unique TCRs, along with a median clonality of 0.080. Somatic, immune and clinical correlates of response to PD-L1 blockade with atezolizumab in urothelial cancer were the focus of an exploratory multi-omic analysis. Pretreatment tumor samples and matched peripheral blood, collected serially before and after atezolizumab treatment, underwent TCR sequencing. Durable clinical benefit meant progression-free survival longer than 6 months, and TCR features were also tested against progression-free and overall survival. In the same patients, pretreatment tumors underwent whole exome sequencing and RNA sequencing in addition to TCR sequencing. Nine patients achieved durable clinical benefit and roughly 20 did not. Pretreatment blood TCR-seq was available for about 30 patients, at least one posttreatment blood collection was obtained for 25 or so patients, and tumor TCR-seq was available for 25 or so patients. Broad study findings and their caveats: Because the sample size was small (n ≈ 28) and many of the analyses were exploratory, the results are meant to be hypothesis-generating. Improved progression-free and overall survival was found to be associated with pretreatment peripheral blood TCR clonality below the median. Among patients with durable benefit, tumor-associated TCR clones showed greater expansion in peripheral blood 3 weeks after treatment started (n ≈ 21, p = 0.022).

In the paper's terms, the time point label means: peripheral blood 6 weeks after treatment start. A total of roughly 30 patients with locally advanced or metastatic urothelial carcinoma, treated at Memorial Sloan Kettering on a trial protocol, made up the cohort. Peripheral blood mononuclear cells were collected pretreatment and during treatment, with between 1 and 8 total time points per patient. The Qiagen DNeasy Blood extraction kit was used to purify genomic DNA from total PBMCs and tumor samples. PBMCs were collected pretreatment and during treatment, and were isolated and stored as previously described. As to this clone: Its cognate antigen has yet to be identified. No much larger clone exists at a distance of one base, and base qualities are not known.

The germline ends are 12 bases apart after V is trimmed by 0 bases and J by 4 bases. Looking up the germline V gene (reference sequence) yields CDR1 GTSNPN and CDR2 SVGIG. Counted from cysteine to phenylalanine, this CDR3 has 14 amino acids. Kept here is only the CDR3 DNA, which spans 42 bases and is read in frame from base 1. Synthetic TCR analog templates were spiked into each PCR to estimate absolute template abundance from read counts. TCRbeta CDR3 regions were amplified from genomic DNA with bias-controlled V and J gene primers using the immunoSEQ assay. Sequencing of rearranged TCRbeta segments was done at approximately 20X coverage. The paper's processing steps were these. Clustering was used to correct sequencing errors, and CDR3s were annotated against IMGT to assign V, D and J genes. Out-of-frame and stop-codon sequences were excluded, and only productive TCRbeta rearrangements were used in downstream analyses. Clonality was computed as one minus Shannon entropy normalized by the log of the number of unique productive sequences. Fisher's exact test with Benjamini-Hochberg correction, using a cutoff of adjusted p below 0.01, was how clones that differed between time points or between blood and tumor were identified. TCRdb provides this immuneACCESS table in a form limited to in-frame rearrangements. Some clones are lacking; in checked studies, under half of them reflect an unresolved V gene, and why the rest are absent is not known. That table furnishes V, J and clone size, whereas the DNA furnished D and trimming. This sample is represented by approximately 91,000 clones; 70% to 90% of them were singletons. Roughly 8% of the sample is held by the ten biggest clonotypes.

The rearranged chain carries TRBV30 and TRBJ1-1; confidence is insufficient to name the D gene. The source material was PBMCs, sampled around atezolizumab (anti-PD-L1) treatment. The clonotype comes from a man in his 70s with urothelial cancer. The DNA reads TGTGCCTGGAGTGTACGACCCGAGGGCACTGAAGCTTTCTTT. Protein translation: CAWSVRPEGTEAFF.